This TCR beta chain originates from a study of CD8+ T cells in alopecia areata (dated by TCRdb to 2016 to 2019). Regarding the study in general: Treated patients were enrolled in an open-label pilot trial of oral tofacitinib, 5 to 10 mg twice daily, for moderate-to-severe alopecia areata. In both human patients and the C3H/HeJ mouse model, the study applied high-throughput TCRbeta sequencing to look at T cell clonal expansion in alopecia areata. In humans, TCRbeta sequencing was performed on scalp tissue and on sorted CD4+ and CD8+ peripheral blood T cells from healthy controls and from patients with patchy or totalis/universalis alopecia areata. Clonality in the scalp was compared among normal scalp (n=4), patchy alopecia areata scalp (n=8), and alopecia totalis/universalis scalp (n=8). The RNA source kit depended on sample type: the PAXgene miRNA kit for fixed scalp, the miRNeasy kit for PBMCs, and the RNeasy kit for mouse skin. Patients received tofacitinib for 6 to 18 months and were then followed off drug for 6 months to check for delayed response and recurrence. Patients on tofacitinib were biopsied at baseline and after 4 and 24 weeks of treatment, and several of the patients also had a later scalp biopsy. immunoSEQ multiplex PCR using 35 Vbeta forward primers and 13 Jbeta reverse primers was used to amplify TCRbeta CDR3 regions. The investigation overall reported the following: Compared with mice, TCR sequences shared between patients were less clear, possibly partly because of HLA diversity across the patient population. Compared with normal scalp, lesional scalp, particularly in alopecia totalis/universalis, had higher clonality and more expanded CD8+ clones, which suggests antigenic drive. Unlike mouse skin, where gammadelta T cells dominate, normal human skin contains resident alphabeta T cells that get sequenced too, which complicates analysis of the scalp TCR repertoire.

This specimen's time point label, per the study, means: baseline before oral tofacitinib. Lesional scalp punch biopsies and peripheral blood were obtained from alopecia areata patients. PBMCs were separated by density centrifugation and stained for CD3, CD4 and CD8, after which CD4+ and CD8+ T cells were sorted on a FACSAria. Trimming at the junction amounts to 5 bases on V and 7 bases on J, and the germline ends lie 11 bases apart. Its CDR3 holds 12 amino acids, cysteine through phenylalanine. The retained sequence is limited to the CDR3, 36 bases, with the frame set at the first base. The germline V gene supplies CDR1 MNHEY and CDR2 SVGAGI. Receptors were amplified or captured by the immunoSEQ multiplex PCR assay. RNA was extracted from all samples and reverse transcribed into cDNA, which served as template for TCR sequencing. First-strand cDNA was synthesized with SuperScript III using a 2:1 mix of oligo-dT and random hexamers. Amplification bias was assessed with a synthetic immune receptor repertoire, and residual bias was removed computationally. Regarding the original processing steps: Raw reads were preprocessed to remove errors, and CDR3 was defined according to IMGT conventions as the region from the conserved cysteine to phenylalanine. To get clonality, Shannon entropy was normalized by log2 of the number of productive unique TCRs and the result was subtracted from 1. CD4 or CD8 identity of scalp clones was inferred by cross-referencing scalp TCRbeta sequences with sorted blood CD4 and CD8 repertoires. Here the immuneACCESS table is served through TCRdb, limited to in-frame sequences with V and J called. Missing clones are a known gap in these copies; in checked studies unresolved V genes cover under half, and the rest lacks a known reason. V and J calls and clone size are as listed in that table; D and trimming were resolved from the DNA. This sample lists about 200,000 clones; 50% to 60% were detected once. The top ten clones comprise 0.45% of the sample.

About this clone: Its antigen is unknown. No quality values exist for individual bases; no much larger clone is one base distant.

The receptor's source is a human donor with alopecia areata. The rearrangement joined TRBV6-5 to TRBJ1-1, with no confidently assigned D gene. The sample consisted of CD4+ T cells sorted from blood, taken at week 0. The CDR3 region reads CASSLRRGEAFF. The sequence in DNA is TGTGCCAGCAGTCTGAGACGGGGTGAAGCTTTCTTT.